What follows are 23 T cell receptor beta chains derived from one specimen sequenced in a study of shared clonotypes between healthy human individuals. Terminally differentiated effector memory CD45RA+ cells were left out of the naive CD8 fraction, which was CD45RO-negative and positively selected for CCR7. Some clones are missing from TCRdb's copy, which holds only in-frame ones; the method was immunoSEQ multiplex PCR. The sample yields some 2,000,000 clones, just under 95% seen once. Sequenced: naive CD8+ T cells sorted from blood. These receptors all stem from a man between 18 and 35 years old in good health.

As for this clone: Other DNA sequences from this sample encode an identical CDR3 as well. CDR3: CAISPGQGYEQYF. The CDR3 region has the DNA TGTGCCATCAGTCCGGGACAGGGGTACGAGCAGTACTTC. The rearrangement links TRBV10-3 to TRBJ2-7; TRBD1 matches at 10 bases. The ends lost 5 bases at V and 4 bases at J; junction bases unmatched: 2. The CDR3 covers 13 residues. CDR1 ENHRY and CDR2 SYGVKD come from the germline V gene.

Worth noting for this clone: Other DNA sequences in this sample translate to the same CDR3. The J gene is TRBJ2-5, the V gene TRBV6-6, with a weak D call TRBD1 (6 bases). V was cut by 0 bases and J by 4 bases, with 6 bases left in between. The CDR3 totals 13 residues. Per germline, CDR1 MNHNY and CDR2 SVGAGI (reference sequence). The CDR3 loop is CASSYSGGETQYF. As DNA, the CDR3 is TGTGCCAGCAGTTACTCAGGGGGAGAGACCCAGTACTTC.

The CDR3 protein is CATSDRQGEQYF. CDR3 sequence (DNA): TGTGCCACCTCGGACAGACAGGGTGAGCAGTACTTC. V gene TRBV15 combines with J gene TRBJ2-7, with 7 bases fitting TRBD1. The V gene's germline CDR1 is LNHNV and CDR2 YYDKDF (reference sequence). The CDR3 covers 12 residues. Unmatched junction bases numbered 8, after V lost 8 bases and J lost 7 bases.

The chain joins TRBV7-9 to TRBJ2-5; maybe TRBD2 (6 bases). The CDR3 is made up of 15 amino acids. CDR1 is SEHNR, CDR2 FQNEAQ, per germline (reference sequence). V lost 2 bases to trimming and J lost 5 bases, with 15 bases between them. The DNA for the CDR3 is TGTGCCAGCAGCTTAATCCTACCACGGGGGGAGACCCAGTACTTC. Translated, it gives CASSLILPRGETQYF. The full variable domain, completed using reference TRBV7-9 and TRBJ2-5, is DTGVSQNPRHKITKRGQNVTFRCDPISEHNRLYWYRQTLGQGPEFLTYFQNEAQLEKSRLLSDRFSAERPKGSFSTLEIQRTEQGDSAMYLCASSLILPRGETQYFGPGTRLLVL.

The chain uses TRBV2 and TRBJ2-3; D might be TRBD2 (6 bases). V lost 0 bases and J 3 bases, leaving 13 bases between the germline ends. This CDR3 has 16 residues. Germline V gene sequence: CDR1 SNHLY, CDR2 FYNNEI. For the CDR3, the DNA is TGTGCCAGCAGTGAAGCTTCTGGGGGGAGGACAGATACGCAGTATTTT. This sequence encodes CASSEASGGRTDTQYF.

V and J are TRBV20-1 and TRBJ1-1; D call uncertain. The CDR3 contains 11 residues. V lost 3 bases to trimming and J lost 8 bases, with 10 bases between them. Per germline, CDR1 DFQATT and CDR2 SNEGSKA (reference sequence). The CDR3 loop is CSASPVTEAFF. The CDR3 DNA reads as TGCAGTGCTAGTCCGGTTACAGAAGCTTTCTTT.

The gene calls are TRBV4-3 and TRBJ1-2, with a possible D match to TRBD1 (5 bases). V was clipped by 0 bases and J by 0 bases, with 11 bases between them. The CDR3 is 16 amino acids. The germline V gene encodes CDR1 LGHNA and CDR2 YSLEER. CDR3: CASSQDLRGPNYGYTF. The CDR3 DNA reads TGCGCCAGCAGCCAAGATCTTCGGGGACCTAACTATGGCTACACCTTC.

The chain couples TRBV5-1 to TRBJ2-7, with a possible D match to TRBD1 (5 bases). The CDR3 length is 17 residues. The germline V and J ends were trimmed by 3 bases and 0 bases, with 19 bases remaining between them. Germline values: CDR1 SGHRS, CDR2 YFSETQ. The CDR3, as DNA: TGCGCCAGCAGCTATTTCGGTTATGGGGCCCCCTCCTACGAGCAGTACTTC. This sequence encodes CASSYFGYGAPSYEQYF.

This clone came up once. The V and J genes are TRBV7-2 and TRBJ2-7; D perhaps matches TRBD2 (6 bases). The CDR3 has 16 residues. Germline CDR1 is SGHTA and CDR2 is FQGNSA. Trimming left V 1 base short and J 3 bases short, with 16 bases between. The CDR3 DNA reads TGTGCCAGCAGCTTAGACTCAAAAACCGGGAGCTACGAGCAGTACTTC. Protein sequence: CASSLDSKTGSYEQYF.

The CDR3 loop is CSVPDRRQGYTF. Here the CDR3 DNA reads TGCAGCGTTCCAGACAGGCGACAGGGCTACACCTTC. The chain has TRBV29-1 and TRBJ1-2; TRBD1 might be the D (6 bases). CDR1 is SQVTM, CDR2 ANQGSEA, per germline. V shed 5 bases and J shed 8 bases, with 15 bases lying between them. The CDR3 is made up of 12 amino acids.

V usage is TRBV18 and J usage is TRBJ2-3, with D uncertain. Germline CDR1 reads KGHSH; CDR2 reads LQKENI. The CDR3 is 17 amino acids. Between the trimmed V and J ends, which lost 3 bases and 0 bases, there was a span of 16 bases. This CDR3 reads CASSPLDTKSSTDTQYF. The DNA for the CDR3 is TGTGCCAGCTCACCCCTAGACACCAAATCTAGCACAGATACGCAGTATTTT.

This chain links TRBV27 with TRBJ1-4; no clear D gene. Germline V gene sequence: CDR1 MNHEY, CDR2 SMNVEV (reference sequence). The CDR3 extends over 13 amino acids. Trimming shortened V by 2 bases and J by 5 bases, and 6 bases separated the two germline ends. The CDR3: CASSLGMNEKLFF. CDR3 DNA: TGTGCCAGCAGTTTAGGAATGAATGAAAAACTGTTTTTT.

The chain uses TRBV11-2 and TRBJ1-2, with TRBD1 matching 7 bases. J lost 4 bases, V lost 6 bases, and 11 bases had no gene match. The germline CDR1 and CDR2 sequences are SGHAT and FQNNGV. The CDR3 contains 15 residues. In DNA form, the CDR3 reads TGTGCCAGCAGTAGAACCGGGACAGACATCTATGGCTACACCTTC. It is translated as CASSRTGTDIYGYTF.

V and J are TRBV5-1 and TRBJ2-2; D remains unclear. Per germline, CDR1 SGHRS and CDR2 YFSETQ. With 0 bases removed from V and 4 bases from J, the gap between germline ends came to 13 bases. The CDR3 totals 16 residues. The DNA of the CDR3 is TGCGCCAGCAGCTTGGACGGACCCCCAGGCACCGGGGAGCTGTTTTTT. Translating it yields CASSLDGPPGTGELFF. Drawing the rest from reference TRBV5-1 and TRBJ2-2, the complete variable domain is KAGVTQTPRYLIKTRGQQVTLSCSPISGHRSVSWYQQTPGQGLQFLFEYFSETQRNKGNFPGRFSGRQFSNSRSEMNVSTLELGDSALYLCASSLDGPPGTGELFFGEGSRLTVL.

The chain combines TRBV4-1 with TRBJ1-1; D possibly corresponds to TRBD1 (6 bases). Deletions cut 8 bases from V and 1 base from J, with 11 bases between. The CDR3 contains 13 residues. Germline lookup yields CDR1 MGHRA and CDR2 YSYEKL. CDR3 region: CASSWDKNTEAFF. For the CDR3, the DNA is TGCGCCAGCTCTTGGGACAAGAACACTGAAGCTTTCTTT.

The V gene is TRBV19, the J gene TRBJ2-5, with D possibly called TRBD1 or TRBD2 (5 bases each). The CDR3 length is 14 residues. The germline CDR1 and CDR2 sequences are LNHDA and SQIVND (reference sequence). V shed 5 bases and J shed 1 base, with 11 bases lying between them. For the CDR3, the DNA is TGTGCCAGTAGTCCCCGGGGCAGCCAAGAGACCCAGTACTTC. Protein: CASSPRGSQETQYF.

This chain joins TRBV5-1 and TRBJ1-1; possible D gene TRBD1, 5 bases. V was trimmed by 4 bases and J by 1 base, leaving 14 bases between them. Per the germline V gene, CDR1 is SGHRS and CDR2 is YFSETQ. The CDR3 consists of 15 residues. The CDR3 region has the DNA TGCGCCAGCAGCCCCCATCTGGGGGGGAACACTGAAGCTTTCTTT. This translates into CASSPHLGGNTEAFF.

This sequence joins TRBV6-1 and TRBJ1-1; D is undetermined. With 3 bases removed from V and 5 bases from J, the gap between germline ends came to 13 bases. The CDR3 has 14 amino acids. Germline lookup yields CDR1 MNHNS and CDR2 SASEGT. CDR3 nucleotide sequence: TGTGCCAGCAGTGAGGCCTGGGAAGGGACTGAAGCTTTCTTT. Residues: CASSEAWEGTEAFF.

The V call is TRBV2, the J call TRBJ2-3, with TRBD2 matching over 11 bases. Trimming at V came to 9 bases and at J to 0 bases, leaving 8 bases not matched to a gene. CDR1 is SNHLY and CDR2 is FYNNEI in the germline V gene. The CDR3 runs 16 residues. The CDR3 DNA sequence: TGTGCCAGGCGGCTAGCGGGGGGTCCCAGCACAGATACGCAGTATTTT. This codes for CARRLAGGPSTDTQYF.

J is TRBJ2-3 and V is TRBV11-2; D gene unclear. CDR1 is SGHAT, CDR2 FQNNGV, per germline. This CDR3 has 17 amino acids. V was shortened by 0 bases and J by 2 bases, with 15 bases between the two germline ends. Written as DNA, the CDR3 is TGTGCCAGCAGCTTAGACTTAGTATCGGCTCACACAGATACGCAGTATTTT. This gives the protein CASSLDLVSAHTDTQYF.

The chain employs TRBV7-9 and TRBJ2-6; TRBD1 aligns across 8 bases. The J segment lost 4 bases and the V segment lost 5 bases, leaving 10 bases of the junction unmatched. This CDR3 spans 17 amino acids. The germline V gene has CDR1 SEHNR and CDR2 FQNEAQ (reference sequence). The CDR3 DNA is TGTGCCAGCAGCCCCAGGACAGGGCGGGCCGGGGCCAACGTCCTGACTTTC. As protein: CASSPRTGRAGANVLTF.

This clone was found once. The chain has TRBV29-1 and TRBJ1-2; D remains ambiguous. Germline V gene data show CDR1 as SQVTM and CDR2 as ANQGSEA. Deletions cut 7 bases from V and 8 bases from J, with 14 bases between. This CDR3 comprises 11 residues. CDR3 residues: CSAAASWGYTF. DNA for the CDR3: TGCAGCGCCGCGGCCAGCTGGGGCTACACCTTC.

The count of this clone is one. The V call is TRBV13, the J call TRBJ1-4; 7 positions match TRBD1. The J segment lost 5 bases and the V segment lost 5 bases, leaving 5 bases of the junction unmatched. Germline CDR1 is PRHDT and CDR2 is FYEKMQ (reference sequence). The CDR3 has 14 amino acids. CDR3: CASSPGQLNEKLFF. DNA of the CDR3: TGTGCCAGCAGCCCGGGACAGCTCAATGAAAAACTGTTTTTT.